The 5 T cell receptor beta chains below were found in one sample sequenced in a study of glioma-infiltrating T cells after dendritic cell vaccination. Some clones are missing from TCRdb's copy, which holds only in-frame ones; the method was immunoSEQ multiplex PCR. Of 95,000 to 110,000 clones listed, roughly 80% were seen once; the top ten hold over 9.5%. The sequences come from blood, collected before dendritic cell vaccination. Source of these receptors: a human donor with glioblastoma.

J is TRBJ2-3 and V is TRBV5-6; 8 bases line up with TRBD1. Looked up from germline, CDR1 is SGHDT and CDR2 is YYEEEE. V lost 3 bases to trimming and J lost 2 bases; unmatched junction nucleotides: 11. The CDR3 contains 17 residues. Here the CDR3 reads CASSSVGRGLLTDTQYF. In DNA form, the CDR3 reads TGTGCCAGCAGCTCCGTTGGCAGGGGGCTTCTCACAGATACGCAGTATTTT.

This clone was observed a few times. This chain links TRBV18 with TRBJ1-1; D is undetermined. V lost 2 bases and J lost 3, with 16 bases in between. This CDR3 is 16 amino acids long. The germline V gene has CDR1 KGHSH and CDR2 LQKENI. This CDR3 is CASSPSSGKEYTEAFF. CDR3 DNA: TGTGCCAGCTCACCATCCTCGGGGAAGGAGTACACTGAAGCTTTCTTT.

A few counts support this clone. CDR3 protein: CASSHVAGEFTDTQYF. The CDR3 DNA reads TGTGCCAGCAGCCATGTAGCGGGGGAGTTCACAGATACGCAGTATTTT. The chain combines TRBV14 with TRBJ2-3; 9 bases fit TRBD2. The CDR3 sequence is 16 residues long. With 3 bases clipped from V and 2 bases from J, the junction kept 6 bases outside the gene matches. Germline V gene sequence: CDR1 SGHDN, CDR2 FVKESK.

The chain recombines TRBV6-4 with TRBJ2-2; no clear D gene. The V gene's germline CDR1 is MRHNA and CDR2 SNTAGT. The CDR3 is made up of 13 amino acids. V was trimmed by 3 bases and J by 6 bases, leaving 8 bases between them. The CDR3 loop is CASSESLPGELFF. CDR3 in DNA: TGTGCCAGCAGTGAATCCCTTCCCGGGGAGCTGTTTTTT.

The chain couples TRBV19 to TRBJ1-2; 11 nucleotides match TRBD1. Germline CDR1 and CDR2: LNHDA and SQIVND (reference sequence). CDR3 size: 15 residues. Losses at the gene ends were 5 bases for V and 6 bases for J; bases not matched to a gene: 8. The CDR3 region is CASSAGQGDQDGYTF. The CDR3 region has the DNA TGTGCCAGTAGTGCGGGACAGGGGGATCAGGATGGCTACACCTTC. Full variable domain (outside the CDR3, taken from reference TRBV19 and TRBJ1-2): DGGITQSPKYLFRKEGQNVTLSCEQNLNHDAMYWYRQDPGQGLRLIYYSQIVNDFQKGDIAEGYSVSREKKESFPLTVTSAQKNPTAFYLCASSAGQGDQDGYTFGSGTRLTVV.